The clone carrying this TCR beta chain has at least ten counts. The data derive from a study of human T cells and chemical hapten exposure. This CDR3 region has 14 residues. Trimming shortened V by 5 bases and J by 4 bases, and 12 bases separated the two germline ends. Germline CDR1 SGHRS, CDR2 YFSETQ. TCRdb re-called the RACE reads with MiXCR, one entry per CDR3 protein. This repertoire shows tens of thousands of distinct CDR3 sequences, about 10% found once; its top ten account for approximately 4%. The time point: patch test 1, 2 weeks after DPC sensitization. The treatment denotes: therapeutic diphenylcyclopropenone sensitization with weekly scalp DPC.

This clonotype was sampled from a woman in her fifties or sixties with alopecia areata. Some clones in this sample may be carry-over from other donors' samples. This chain links TRBV5-1 with TRBJ1-4; D remains ambiguous. The sequencing here drew on whole blood, taken in connection with sensitization to the hapten diphenylcyclopropenone (DPC). CDR3 sequence reads: CASSAGRYNEKLFF. CDR3 nucleotide sequence: TGCGCCAGCAGTGCCGGGAGATATAATGAAAAACTGTTTTTT.